These 17 T cell receptor beta chains originate from one sample sequenced in a study of cytomegalovirus exposure and HLA in healthy donors. The PCR used 60 Vbeta and 13 Jbeta primers. Some clones are missing from TCRdb's copy, which holds only in-frame ones; the method was immunoSEQ multiplex PCR. The sample consists of hundreds of thousands of clones, 77% of them appearing once. The sequenced sample was PBMCs. Receptor source: a woman aged 60-70 years in good health and CMV-seropositive.

This chain joins TRBV30 and TRBJ2-2; weak D call: TRBD1 (6 bases). The CDR3 extends over 12 amino acids. V lost 2 bases and J lost 6, with 7 bases in between. CDR1 is GTSNPN and CDR2 is SVGIG in the germline V gene (reference sequence). The CDR3 is CAWSKGAGELFF. CDR3 DNA sequence: TGTGCCTGGAGTAAGGGGGCCGGGGAGCTGTTTTTT. Using reference TRBV30 and TRBJ2-2 for the parts outside the CDR3, the full variable domain is SQTIHQWPATLVQPVGSPLSLECTVEGTSNPNLYWYRQAAGRGLQLLFYSVGIGQISSEVPQNLSASRPQDRQFILSSKKLLLSDSGFYLCAWSKGAGELFFGEGSRLTVL.

The rearrangement links TRBV5-5 to TRBJ2-3; 9 bases line up with TRBD2. CDR1 SGHKS and CDR2 YYEKEE come from the germline V gene (reference sequence). V trimming: 4 bases; J trimming: 6 bases; junction bases outside the gene matches: 12. There are 16 residues in the CDR3. The CDR3 sequence is CASSRGLAGVGDTQYF. CDR3 nucleotides: TGTGCCAGCAGCCGGGGACTAGCCGGAGTTGGGGATACGCAGTATTTT. Filled out from reference TRBV5-5 and TRBJ2-3, the complete variable domain reads DAGVTQSPTHLIKTRGQQVTLRCSPISGHKSVSWYQQVLGQGPQFIFQYYEKEERGRGNFPDRFSARQFPNYSSELNVNALLLGDSALYLCASSRGLAGVGDTQYFGPGTRLTVL.

In its sample, this clone was seen a few times. The J gene is TRBJ2-3, the V gene TRBV30; D may be TRBD2 (6 bases). The CDR3 sequence is 16 residues long. Trimming took off 4 bases at V and 1 base at J, with 18 bases between the two ends. The germline CDR1 and CDR2 sequences are GTSNPN and SVGIG (reference sequence). CDR3 region: CAWTSGTVTGTDTQYF. CDR3 sequence (DNA): TGTGCCTGGACCTCCGGGACTGTTACCGGCACAGATACGCAGTATTTT.

This clone appeared a few times. V usage is TRBV5-6 and J usage is TRBJ1-3; D uncertain. CDR1 is SGHDT and CDR2 is YYEEEE in the germline V gene. Between the trimmed V and J ends, which lost 0 bases and 0 bases, there was a span of 7 bases. This CDR3 contains 15 residues. CDR3 DNA: TGTGCCAGCAGCTTGGATGCAGGCTCTGGAAACACCATATATTTT. As protein: CASSLDAGSGNTIYF.

This rearrangement joins TRBV7-9 to TRBJ2-6; D perhaps matches TRBD2 (6 bases). CDR3 length equals 15 residues. Germline CDR1 SEHNR, CDR2 FQNEAQ (reference sequence). V lost 5 bases and J lost 0, with 8 bases in between. CDR3 sequence reads: CASSPRGSGANVLTF. For the CDR3, the DNA is TGTGCCAGCAGCCCGCGGGGCTCTGGGGCCAACGTCCTGACTTTC.

The CDR3 here is CASSDQFVLQETQYF. In nucleotides, the CDR3 is TGTGCCAGCAGCGATCAGTTCGTCCTCCAAGAGACCCAGTACTTC. The chain has TRBV5-8 and TRBJ2-5; the D is unclear. CDR1 and CDR2 from the germline V gene are SGHTS and YDEGEE. With 4 bases removed from V and 1 base from J, the gap between germline ends came to 14 bases. CDR3 length: 15 amino acids.

This clone turned up a few times. This chain joins TRBV6-1 and TRBJ1-3; D gene unclear. There are 13 residues in the CDR3. Germline V gene data show CDR1 as MNHNS and CDR2 as SASEGT. V was cut by 3 bases and J by 5 bases, with 8 bases left in between. The CDR3 DNA is TGTGCCAGCAGTGACGGCGGAAGAAACACCATATATTTT. Translated: CASSDGGRNTIYF.

This clone was seen a single time. This chain joins TRBV10-2 and TRBJ1-4; no clear D. V lost 8 bases, J lost 3 bases, and 7 bases lay in between. This CDR3 comprises 12 residues. CDR1 and CDR2 (germline): WSHSY, SAAADI. The CDR3 region has the DNA TGCGCCAGCGGTAGATCTAATGAAAAACTGTTTTTT. Protein: CASGRSNEKLFF.

The rearrangement uses TRBV6-1 and TRBJ1-5; the match to TRBD1 covers 8 bases. J lost 4 bases, V lost 7 bases, and 3 bases had no gene match. Per the germline V gene, CDR1 is MNHNS and CDR2 is SASEGT. The CDR3 sequence is 13 residues long. The CDR3 DNA reads as TGTGCCAGCATCGGGACAGGTAATCAGCCCCAGCATTTT. Its protein is CASIGTGNQPQHF.

The V call is TRBV5-1, the J call TRBJ2-7, with a possible D match to TRBD1 (6 bases). Trimming shortened V by 6 bases and J by 3 bases, and 19 bases separated the two germline ends. The CDR3 covers 15 residues. CDR1 and CDR2 (germline): SGHRS, YFSETQ. The CDR3 loop reads CASTGIRDTGYEQYF. Here the CDR3 DNA reads TGCGCCAGCACAGGAATCCGGGACACGGGCTACGAGCAGTACTTC.

This clone was recorded only once. The chain couples TRBV6-6 to TRBJ1-1; perhaps TRBD1 as D (5 bases). There are 13 residues in the CDR3. CDR1 MNHNY and CDR2 SVGAGI come from the germline V gene (reference sequence). V gave up 5 bases and J gave up 1 base, with 8 bases separating them. The CDR3 is CASSRGQNTEAFF. DNA of the CDR3: TGTGCCAGCAGTCGAGGACAGAACACTGAAGCTTTCTTT.

This clone turned up a few times. The junction shows a germline mismatch at one end, possibly a read error. The genes are TRBV7-9 and TRBJ2-7; the match to TRBD2 covers 11 bases. Per germline, CDR1 SEHNR and CDR2 FQNEAQ (reference sequence). CDR3 length: 15 amino acids. The CDR3: CASSIAGGPTYEQYF. Here the CDR3 DNA reads TGTGCCAGCAGCATAGCGGGGGGGCCAACCTACGAGCAGTACTTC.

This rearrangement joins TRBV6-6 to TRBJ1-2; D is ambiguous. Germline V lookup: CDR1 MNHNY, CDR2 SVGAGI (reference sequence). The CDR3 has 14 residues. V was trimmed by 2 bases and J by 6 bases, leaving 13 bases between them. The CDR3, as DNA: TGTGCCAGCAGTTACGTGCGGGTTTCTGATGGCTACACCTTC. It codes for CASSYVRVSDGYTF.

The chain is built from TRBV9 and TRBJ2-3; 7 nucleotides align to TRBD1. Germline assignment: CDR1 SGDLS and CDR2 YYNGEE. The CDR3 runs to 17 residues. The V and J ends lost 0 bases and 4 bases, in that order; junction bases with no gene match: 11. The CDR3 nucleotides read TGTGCCAGCAGCGTAGCTGGTATAGGGGGCGGCCCAGATACGCAGTATTTT. It specifies CASSVAGIGGGPDTQYF.

CDR3 nucleotides: TGTGCCTGGAGTGACGCGGGTTTCTATGGAGAGACCCAGTACTTC. Translation: CAWSDAGFYGETQYF. The chain has TRBV30 and TRBJ2-5, with D perhaps TRBD2 (5 bases). Germline assignment: CDR1 GTSNPN and CDR2 SVGIG (reference sequence). This CDR3 is 15 amino acids long. Trimming took 1 base from V and 4 from J, leaving 16 bases between them. Full variable domain (missing parts from reference TRBV30 and TRBJ2-5): SQTIHQWPATLVQPVGSPLSLECTVEGTSNPNLYWYRQAAGRGLQLLFYSVGIGQISSEVPQNLSASRPQDRQFILSSKKLLLSDSGFYLCAWSDAGFYGETQYFGPGTRLLVL.

This chain joins TRBV6-1 and TRBJ1-1; TRBD1 aligns across 7 bases. CDR1 and CDR2 (germline): MNHNS, SASEGT. The CDR3 consists of 13 residues. V dropped 1 base and J dropped 10; count of bases not matched to a gene: 6. CDR3 sequence reads: CASSEVPGGVAFF. Written as DNA, the CDR3 is TGTGCCAGCAGTGAAGTACCAGGGGGTGTAGCTTTCTTT.

The chain combines TRBV5-1 with TRBJ2-5, with 7 bases matching TRBD2. Per germline, CDR1 SGHRS and CDR2 YFSETQ. The CDR3 is 18 residues long. With 0 bases clipped from V and 0 bases from J, the junction kept 11 bases outside the gene matches. CDR3 loop: CASSLAWLAEAYQETQYF. CDR3 bases: TGCGCCAGCAGCTTGGCCTGGCTAGCGGAAGCGTACCAAGAGACCCAGTACTTC.